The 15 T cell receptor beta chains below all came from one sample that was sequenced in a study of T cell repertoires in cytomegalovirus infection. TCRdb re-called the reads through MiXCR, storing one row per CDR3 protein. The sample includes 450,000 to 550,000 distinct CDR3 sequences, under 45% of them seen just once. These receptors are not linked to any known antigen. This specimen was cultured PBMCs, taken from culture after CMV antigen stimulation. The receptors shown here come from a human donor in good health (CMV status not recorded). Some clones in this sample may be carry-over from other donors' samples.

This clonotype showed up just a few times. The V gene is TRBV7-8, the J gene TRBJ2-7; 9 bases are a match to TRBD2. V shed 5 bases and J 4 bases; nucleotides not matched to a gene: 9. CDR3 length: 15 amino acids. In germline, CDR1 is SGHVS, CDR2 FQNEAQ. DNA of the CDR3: TGTGCCAGCAGCCCCGAGGTAGCGGGAGTATACGAGCAGTACTTC. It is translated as CASSPEVAGVYEQYF.

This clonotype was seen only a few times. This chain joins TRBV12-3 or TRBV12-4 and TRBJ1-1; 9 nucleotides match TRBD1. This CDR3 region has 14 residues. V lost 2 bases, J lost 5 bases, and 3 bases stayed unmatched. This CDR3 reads CASSLWDRVTEAFF. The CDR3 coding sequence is TGTGCCAGCAGTTTATGGGACAGGGTTACTGAAGCTTTCTTT.

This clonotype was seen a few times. CDR3 coding DNA: TGTGCCACCGCAAACCTTAGCACAGATACGCAGTATTTT. This encodes CATANLSTDTQYF. The rearrangement joins TRBV24-1 to TRBJ2-3; no clear D gene. The V gene lost 9 bases and the J gene lost 0 bases, with 9 bases spanning the gap. In germline, CDR1 is KGHDR, CDR2 SFDVKD. The CDR3 runs 13 residues.

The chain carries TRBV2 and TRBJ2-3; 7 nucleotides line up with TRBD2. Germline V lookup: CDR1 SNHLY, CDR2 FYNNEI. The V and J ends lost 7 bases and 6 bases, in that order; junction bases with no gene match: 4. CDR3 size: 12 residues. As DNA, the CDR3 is TGTGCCAGCATTCTACTAGCGGATACGCAGTATTTT. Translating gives CASILLADTQYF.

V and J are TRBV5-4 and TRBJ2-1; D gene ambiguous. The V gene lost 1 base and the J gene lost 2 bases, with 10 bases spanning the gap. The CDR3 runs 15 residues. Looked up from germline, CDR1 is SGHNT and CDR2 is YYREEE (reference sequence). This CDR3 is CASSLTATAYNEQFF. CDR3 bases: TGTGCCAGCAGCTTGACGGCTACAGCCTACAATGAGCAGTTCTTC.

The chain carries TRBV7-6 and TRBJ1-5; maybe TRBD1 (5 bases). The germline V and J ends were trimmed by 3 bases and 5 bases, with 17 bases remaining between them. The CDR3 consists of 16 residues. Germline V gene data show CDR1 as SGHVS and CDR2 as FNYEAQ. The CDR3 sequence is CASSFGLKGLDQPQHF. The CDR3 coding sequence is TGTGCCAGCAGCTTTGGCCTCAAGGGGCTAGATCAGCCCCAGCATTTT.

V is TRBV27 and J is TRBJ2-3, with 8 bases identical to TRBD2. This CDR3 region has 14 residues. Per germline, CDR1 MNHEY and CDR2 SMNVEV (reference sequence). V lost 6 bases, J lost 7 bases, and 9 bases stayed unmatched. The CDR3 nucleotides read TGTGCCAGCAGGCCGGGACTAGATGAATATACGCAGTATTTT. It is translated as CASRPGLDEYTQYF.

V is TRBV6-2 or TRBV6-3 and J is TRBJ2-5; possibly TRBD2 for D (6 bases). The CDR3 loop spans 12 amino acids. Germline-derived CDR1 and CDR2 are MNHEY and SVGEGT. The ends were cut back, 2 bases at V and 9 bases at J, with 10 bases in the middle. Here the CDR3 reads CASSYGGASQYF. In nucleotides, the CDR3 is TGTGCCAGCAGTTACGGCGGGGCGTCCCAGTACTTC.

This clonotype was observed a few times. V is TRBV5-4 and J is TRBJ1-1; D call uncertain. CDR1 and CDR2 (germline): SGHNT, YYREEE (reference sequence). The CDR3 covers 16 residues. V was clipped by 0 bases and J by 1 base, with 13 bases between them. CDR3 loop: CASSLGPAAPNTEAFF. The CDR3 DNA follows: TGTGCCAGCAGCTTGGGCCCCGCAGCACCGAACACTGAAGCTTTCTTT.

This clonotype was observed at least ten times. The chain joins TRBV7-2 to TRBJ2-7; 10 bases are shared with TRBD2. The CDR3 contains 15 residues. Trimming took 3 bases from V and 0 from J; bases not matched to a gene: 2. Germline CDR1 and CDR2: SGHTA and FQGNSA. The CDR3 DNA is TGTGCCAGCAGCTTCTTAGCGGGAGGCTCCTACGAGCAGTACTTC. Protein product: CASSFLAGGSYEQYF.

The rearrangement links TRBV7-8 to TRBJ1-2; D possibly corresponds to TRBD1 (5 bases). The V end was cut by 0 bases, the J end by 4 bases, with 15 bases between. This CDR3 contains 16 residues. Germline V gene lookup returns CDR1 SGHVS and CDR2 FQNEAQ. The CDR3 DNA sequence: TGTGCCAGCAGCTTAGCCCCGGGGGGGGTGAGCTATGGCTACACCTTC. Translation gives CASSLAPGGVSYGYTF. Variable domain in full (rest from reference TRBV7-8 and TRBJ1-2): GAGVSQSPRYKVAKRGQDVALRCDPISGHVSLFWYQQALGQGPEFLTYFQNEAQLDKSGLPSDRFFAERPEGSVSTLKIQRTQQEDSAVYLCASSLAPGGVSYGYTFGSGTRLTVV.

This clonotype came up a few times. CDR3 bases: TGTGCCAGCAGTTTTATAGCGGGAGAGGGCATTCAGTACTTC. Translated, it gives CASSFIAGEGIQYF. The rearrangement links TRBV6-2 or TRBV6-3 to TRBJ2-4, with 9 nucleotides matching TRBD2. Germline V gene data show CDR1 as MNHEY and CDR2 as SVGEGT. This CDR3 has 14 amino acids. The ends lost 4 bases at V and 9 bases at J; junction bases unmatched: 7.

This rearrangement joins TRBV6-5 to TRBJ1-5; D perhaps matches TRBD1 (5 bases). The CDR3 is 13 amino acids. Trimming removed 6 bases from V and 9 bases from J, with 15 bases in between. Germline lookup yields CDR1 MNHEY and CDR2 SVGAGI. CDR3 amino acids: CASRDSLQGPQHF. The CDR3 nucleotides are TGTGCCAGCAGAGACAGCCTACAAGGGCCCCAGCATTTT.

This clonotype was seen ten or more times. The CDR3 loop is CASSERTGGEKLFF. Written as DNA, the CDR3 is TGTGCCAGCAGCGAAAGGACAGGCGGAGAAAAACTGTTTTTT. This chain uses TRBV2 with TRBJ1-4; 7 bases line up with TRBD1. The CDR3 runs 14 residues. V was pared by 6 bases and J by 8 bases, with 9 bases of the junction left unmatched. Germline V CDR1 and CDR2: SNHLY, FYNNEI.

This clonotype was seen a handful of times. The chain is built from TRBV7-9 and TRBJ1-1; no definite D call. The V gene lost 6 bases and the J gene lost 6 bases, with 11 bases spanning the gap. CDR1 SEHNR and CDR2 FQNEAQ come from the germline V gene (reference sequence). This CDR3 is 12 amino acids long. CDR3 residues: CASSLERSEAFF. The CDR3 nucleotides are TGTGCCAGCAGTCTGGAAAGGTCTGAAGCTTTCTTT. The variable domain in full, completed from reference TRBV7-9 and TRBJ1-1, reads DTGVSQNPRHKITKRGQNVTFRCDPISEHNRLYWYRQTLGQGPEFLTYFQNEAQLEKSRLLSDRFSAERPKGSFSTLEIQRTEQGDSAMYLCASSLERSEAFFGQGTRLTVV.